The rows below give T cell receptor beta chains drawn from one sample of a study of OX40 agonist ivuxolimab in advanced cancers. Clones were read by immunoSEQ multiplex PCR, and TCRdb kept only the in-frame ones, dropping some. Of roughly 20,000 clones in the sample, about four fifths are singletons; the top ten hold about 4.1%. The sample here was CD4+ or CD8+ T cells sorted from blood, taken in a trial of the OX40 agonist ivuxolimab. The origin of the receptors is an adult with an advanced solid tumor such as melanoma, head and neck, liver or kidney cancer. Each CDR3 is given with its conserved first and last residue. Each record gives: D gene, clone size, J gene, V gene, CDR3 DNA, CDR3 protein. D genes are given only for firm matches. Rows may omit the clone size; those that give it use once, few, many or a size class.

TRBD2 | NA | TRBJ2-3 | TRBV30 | TGTGCCTGGAGGGATAGCGGGAAGAGCACAGATACGCAGTATTTT | CAWRDSGKSTDTQYF
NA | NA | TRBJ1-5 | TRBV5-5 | TGTGCCAGCAGCTTGTCCAACAATCAGCCCCAGCATTTT | CASSLSNNQPQHF
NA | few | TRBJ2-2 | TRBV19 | TGTGCCAGTAGTATACGACAGAACACCGGGGAGCTGTTTTTT | CASSIRQNTGELFF
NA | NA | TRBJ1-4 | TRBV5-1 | TGCGCCAGCAGCCCCTCCCAAGCAACTAATGAAAAACTGTTTTTT | CASSPSQATNEKLFF
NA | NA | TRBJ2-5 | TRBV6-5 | TGTGCCAGCAGTTCTAACTGGGACGGTCGTGGAGAGACCCAGTACTTC | CASSSNWDGRGETQYF
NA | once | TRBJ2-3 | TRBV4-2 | TGTGCCAGCAGCCAAGATCAGGGCTCAACGCAGTATTTT | CASSQDQGSTQYF
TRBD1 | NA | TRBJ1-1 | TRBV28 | TGTGCCAGCAGTTTCCTGGACAGGGACCCCACTGAAGCTTTCTTT | CASSFLDRDPTEAFF
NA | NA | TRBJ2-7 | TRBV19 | TGTGCCAGTAGTATAGGACTGGCCTACGAGCAGTACTTC | CASSIGLAYEQYF
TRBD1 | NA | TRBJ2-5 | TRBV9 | TGTGCCAGCAGCGCTGGGACAGGGGGCTCTCGTGGAGCCCAGTACTTC | CASSAGTGGSRGAQYF
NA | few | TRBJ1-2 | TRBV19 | TGTGCCAGTACTGACATGGGCTATGGCTACACCTTC | CASTDMGYGYTF
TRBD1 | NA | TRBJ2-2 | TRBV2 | TGTGCCAGCAGTAAAAGGGGGACAGCGAACACCGGGGAGCTGTTTTTT | CASSKRGTANTGELFF
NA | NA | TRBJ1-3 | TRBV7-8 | TGTGCCAGCAGCCCCGAATTTGGAAACACCATATATTTT | CASSPEFGNTIYF
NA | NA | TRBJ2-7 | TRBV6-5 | TGTGCCAGCAGTCCTTCGGCAGCCTACGAGCAGTACTTC | CASSPSAAYEQYF
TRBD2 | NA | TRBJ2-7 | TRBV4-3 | TGCGCCAGCAGCCAAGATCAAGCGGGAGCGGGAGGGCCTACCTACGAGCAGTACTTC | CASSQDQAGAGGPTYEQYF
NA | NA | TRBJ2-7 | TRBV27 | TGTGCCAGCAGTTTAATGGGATCCTACGAGCAGTACTTC | CASSLMGSYEQYF
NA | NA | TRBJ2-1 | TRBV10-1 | TGCGCCAGCAGTGATCAGGGATGGGGGCATGAGCAGTTCTTC | CASSDQGWGHEQFF
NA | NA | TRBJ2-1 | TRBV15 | TGTGCCACCAGCAGAGACCCCAGGGACGATGAGCAGTTCTTC | CATSRDPRDDEQFF
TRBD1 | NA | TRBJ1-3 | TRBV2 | TGTGCCAGCAGTGTGACAGGGGGCCCCTCTGGAAACACCATATATTTT | CASSVTGGPSGNTIYF
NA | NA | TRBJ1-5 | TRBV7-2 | TGTGCCAGCAGCTTAGGCCCGGGGCGCCGCGGCAATCAGCCCCAGCATTTT | CASSLGPGRRGNQPQHF
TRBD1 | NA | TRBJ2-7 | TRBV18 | TGTGCCAGCTCAACGGGACAGGGCTACGAGCAGTACTTC | CASSTGQGYEQYF
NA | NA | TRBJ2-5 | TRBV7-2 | TGTGCCAGCAGCTTAGGTGGGAGTCGAGAGACCCAGTACTTC | CASSLGGSRETQYF
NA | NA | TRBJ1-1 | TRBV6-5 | TGTGCCAGCAGCCGCCAGGGACGAAAAGCTTTCTTT | CASSRQGRKAFF
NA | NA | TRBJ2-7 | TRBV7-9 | TGTGCCATCTACCTGGGGAGGGGAAGGGGGACCTACGAGCAGTACTTC | CAIYLGRGRGTYEQYF
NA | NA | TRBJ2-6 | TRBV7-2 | TGTGCCAGCAGTAGAGCTGGTGGGGCCAACGTCCTGACTTTC | CASSRAGGANVLTF
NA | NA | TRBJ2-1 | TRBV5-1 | TGCGCCAGCAGAAATAGCGGCTACAATGAGCAGTTCTTC | CASRNSGYNEQFF
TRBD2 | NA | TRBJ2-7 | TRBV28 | TGTGCCAGCAGGCTAGCGGAGAGCTCCTACGAGCAGTACTTC | CASRLAESSYEQYF
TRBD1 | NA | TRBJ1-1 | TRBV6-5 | TGTGCCAGCAGTCACTCGGACAGGGAAGCTTTCTTT | CASSHSDREAFF
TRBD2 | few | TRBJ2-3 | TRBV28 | TGTGCCAGCAGTTCCATCGGCGGGAGCCCCACAGATACGCAGTATTTT | CASSSIGGSPTDTQYF
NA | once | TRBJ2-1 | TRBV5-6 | TGTGCCAGCAGCTTGGACAGGTTAAGGAGCAATGAGCAGTTCTTC | CASSLDRLRSNEQFF
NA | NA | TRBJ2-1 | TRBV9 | TGTGCCAGCAGCGTAGAGGAAGGGCTCTACAATGAGCAGTTCTTC | CASSVEEGLYNEQFF
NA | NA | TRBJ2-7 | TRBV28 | TGTGCCAGCAGCCGAACCCCGGGCGCCGGGCAGTACTTC | CASSRTPGAGQYF
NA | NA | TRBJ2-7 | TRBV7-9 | TGTGCCAGCAGCCTCAACTTAGCGGTCCACGAGCAGTACTTC | CASSLNLAVHEQYF
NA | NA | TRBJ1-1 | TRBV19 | TGTGCCAGTACCCCCGACCCAAACACTGAAGCTTTCTTT | CASTPDPNTEAFF
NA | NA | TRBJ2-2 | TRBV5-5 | TGTGCCAGCAGCTTAGGCCAGGGAGTTGCCGGGGAGCTGTTTTTT | CASSLGQGVAGELFF
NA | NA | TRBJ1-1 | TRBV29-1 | TGCAGCGTTGACGGGAACACTGAAGCTTTCTTT | CSVDGNTEAFF